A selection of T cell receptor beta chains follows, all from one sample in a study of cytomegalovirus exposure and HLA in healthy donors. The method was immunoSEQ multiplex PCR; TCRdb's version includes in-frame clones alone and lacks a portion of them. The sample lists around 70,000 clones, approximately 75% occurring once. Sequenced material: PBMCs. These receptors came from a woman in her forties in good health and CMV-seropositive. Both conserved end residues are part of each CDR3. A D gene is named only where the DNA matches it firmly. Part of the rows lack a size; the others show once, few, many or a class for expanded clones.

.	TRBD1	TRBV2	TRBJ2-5	CASSEEAGGEETQYF	TGTGCCAGCAGTGAAGAGGCAGGGGGCGAAGAGACCCAGTACTTC
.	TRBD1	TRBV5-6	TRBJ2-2	CASSFGQGPGELFF	TGTGCCAGCAGCTTTGGACAGGGGCCCGGGGAGCTGTTTTTT
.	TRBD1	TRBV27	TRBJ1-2	CASSSTGAGYTF	TGTGCCAGCAGTTCAACAGGGGCTGGCTACACCTTC
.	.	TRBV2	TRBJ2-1	CASDFDGYNEQFF	TGTGCCAGCGACTTCGACGGCTACAATGAGCAGTTCTTC
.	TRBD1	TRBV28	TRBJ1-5	CASRDRDREDQPQHF	TGTGCCAGCAGGGACCGGGACAGGGAGGATCAGCCCCAGCATTTT
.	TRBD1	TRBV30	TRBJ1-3	CAWSSAGTGNLATSGNTIYF	TGTGCCTGGAGCTCTGCCGGGACAGGGAATTTGGCCACTTCTGGAAACACCATATATTTT
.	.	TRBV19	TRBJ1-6	CASSFTSSYNSPLHF	TGTGCCAGTAGTTTCACGAGCTCCTATAATTCACCCCTCCACTTT
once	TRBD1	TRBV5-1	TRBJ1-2	CASSLGGGRTANYGYTF	TGCGCCAGCAGCTTAGGAGGGGGCCGAACCGCTAACTATGGCTACACCTTC
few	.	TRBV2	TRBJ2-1	CASRDGGYAEQFF	TGTGCCAGCAGGGACGGAGGATACGCTGAGCAGTTCTTC
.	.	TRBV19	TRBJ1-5	CASKGQTGNQPQHF	TGTGCCAGTAAAGGACAAACGGGCAATCAGCCCCAGCATTTT
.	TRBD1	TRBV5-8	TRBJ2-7	CASSHKTGALPSYEQYF	TGTGCCAGCAGCCATAAGACAGGGGCCCTCCCATCCTACGAGCAGTACTTC
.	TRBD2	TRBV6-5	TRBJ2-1	CASSLSGGTHNEQFF	TGTGCCAGCAGTCTTAGCGGGGGGACTCACAATGAGCAGTTCTTC
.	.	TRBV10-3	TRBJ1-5	CAIKAEGNQPQHF	TGTGCCATCAAGGCGGAGGGCAATCAGCCCCAGCATTTT
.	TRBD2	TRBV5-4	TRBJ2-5	CASSDATSGGAETQYF	TGTGCCAGCAGTGATGCGACTAGCGGGGGTGCGGAGACCCAGTACTTC
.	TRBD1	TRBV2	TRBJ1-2	CASSHALGTAGGYTF	TGTGCCAGCAGTCACGCTCTCGGGACAGCCGGGGGCTACACCTTC
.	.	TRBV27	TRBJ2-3	CASSTTGLGTDTQYF	TGTGCCAGCAGCACCACAGGGCTTGGCACAGATACGCAGTATTTT
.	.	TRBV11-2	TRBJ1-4	CASSFGEKLFF	TGTGCCAGCAGCTTTGGCGAAAAACTGTTTTTT
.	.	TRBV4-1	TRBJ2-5	CASSHQEASAGETQYF	TGCGCCAGCAGCCACCAAGAGGCCTCTGCGGGGGAGACCCAGTACTTC
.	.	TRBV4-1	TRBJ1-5	CASSQRESQPQHF	TGCGCCAGCAGCCAACGGGAGTCTCAGCCCCAGCATTTT
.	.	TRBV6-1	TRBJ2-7	CASSENARVQQYF	TGTGCCAGCAGTGAAAATGCGAGGGTACAGCAGTACTTC
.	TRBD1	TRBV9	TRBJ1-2	CASTATGGGGANYGYTF	TGTGCCAGCACCGCGACAGGGGGCGGGGGAGCTAACTATGGCTACACCTTC
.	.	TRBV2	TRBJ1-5	CASSPGDFSNQPQHF	TGTGCCAGCAGTCCAGGGGATTTTAGCAATCAGCCCCAGCATTTT
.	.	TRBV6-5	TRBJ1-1	CASSYRGGTEAFF	TGTGCCAGCAGTTACAGGGGGGGGACTGAAGCTTTCTTT
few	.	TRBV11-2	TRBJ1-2	CASSFIGQIYGYTF	TGTGCCAGCAGCTTTATAGGACAGATCTATGGCTACACCTTC
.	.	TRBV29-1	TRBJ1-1	CSVRGGAGNTEAFF	TGCAGCGTCCGGGGGGGGGCAGGGAACACTGAAGCTTTCTTT
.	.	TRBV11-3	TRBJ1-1	CASSLEGGGTEAFF	TGTGCCAGCAGCTTAGAAGGGGGGGGGACTGAAGCTTTCTTT